This TCR beta chain was identified during a study of identical twins. Germline assignment: CDR1 DFQATT and CDR2 SNEGSKA (reference sequence). J lost 7 bases, V lost 2 bases, and 3 bases had no gene match. The CDR3 contains 14 residues. TCRdb re-called the 5' RACE reads with MiXCR, one entry per CDR3 protein. The sample has more than 250,000 distinct CDR3 sequences; less than 9% are singletons. A further study also used this sample, focusing on yellow fever vaccine responses in identical twins.

The receptor was derived from a woman between 18 and 29 years old in good health. The sequenced sample consisted of memory (CD45RO+) T cells sorted from blood. The chain recombines TRBV20-1 with TRBJ1-6; TRBD1 agrees at 9 bases. CDR3 residues: CSARRDRDNSPLHF. The CDR3 DNA follows: TGCAGTGCTAGACGGGACAGGGACAATTCACCCCTCCACTTT.